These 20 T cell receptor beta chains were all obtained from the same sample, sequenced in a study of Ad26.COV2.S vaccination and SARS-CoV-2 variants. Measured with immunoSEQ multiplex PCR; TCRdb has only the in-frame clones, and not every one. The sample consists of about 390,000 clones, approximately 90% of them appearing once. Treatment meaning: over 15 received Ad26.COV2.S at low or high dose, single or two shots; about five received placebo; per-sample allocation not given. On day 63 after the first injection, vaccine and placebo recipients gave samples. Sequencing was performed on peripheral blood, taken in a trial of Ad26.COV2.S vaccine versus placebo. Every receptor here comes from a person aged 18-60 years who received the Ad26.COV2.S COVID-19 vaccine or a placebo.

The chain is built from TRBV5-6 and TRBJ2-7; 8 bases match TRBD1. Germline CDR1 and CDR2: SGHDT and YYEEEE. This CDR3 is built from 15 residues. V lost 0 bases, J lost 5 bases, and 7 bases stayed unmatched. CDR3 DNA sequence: TGTGCCAGCAGCTTGGACAGGGGGGTTTGGAACGAGCAGTACTTC. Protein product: CASSLDRGVWNEQYF.

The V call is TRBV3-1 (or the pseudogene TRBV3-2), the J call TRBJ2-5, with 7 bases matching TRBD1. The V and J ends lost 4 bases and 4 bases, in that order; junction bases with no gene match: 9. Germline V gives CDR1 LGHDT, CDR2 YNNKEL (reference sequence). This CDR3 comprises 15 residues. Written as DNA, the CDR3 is TGTGCCAGCAGCCGGGAAGACAGGGATCGAGAGACCCAGTACTTC. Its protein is CASSREDRDRETQYF.

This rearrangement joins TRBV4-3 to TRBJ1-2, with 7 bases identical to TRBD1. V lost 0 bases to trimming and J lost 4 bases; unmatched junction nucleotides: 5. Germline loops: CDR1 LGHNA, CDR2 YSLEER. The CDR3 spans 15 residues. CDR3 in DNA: TGCGCCAGCAGCCAAGAAAGGGGACAGATCTATGGCTACACCTTC. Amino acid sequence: CASSQERGQIYGYTF.

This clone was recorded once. The CDR3 region is CASSYFGNEQYF. CDR3 DNA: TGTGCCAGCAGTTACTTCGGCAACGAGCAGTACTTC. The gene calls are TRBV6-2 or TRBV6-3 and TRBJ2-7; D is unresolved. Trimming cost V 1 base and J 5 bases, with 6 bases left between them. This CDR3 has 12 residues. Germline V gene sequence: CDR1 MNHEY, CDR2 SVGEGT.

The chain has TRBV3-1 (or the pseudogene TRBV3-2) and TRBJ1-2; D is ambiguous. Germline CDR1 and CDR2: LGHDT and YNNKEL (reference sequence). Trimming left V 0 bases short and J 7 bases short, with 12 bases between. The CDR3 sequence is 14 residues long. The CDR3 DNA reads TGTGCCAGCAGCCAAGATCTAGGAAGAGCTGGCTACACCTTC. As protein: CASSQDLGRAGYTF.

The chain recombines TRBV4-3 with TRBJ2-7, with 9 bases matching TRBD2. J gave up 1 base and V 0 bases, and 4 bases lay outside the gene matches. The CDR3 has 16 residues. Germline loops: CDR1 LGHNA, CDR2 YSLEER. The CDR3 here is CASSQDSGGRSYEQYF. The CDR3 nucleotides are TGCGCCAGCAGCCAAGATAGCGGGGGAAGATCCTACGAGCAGTACTTC.

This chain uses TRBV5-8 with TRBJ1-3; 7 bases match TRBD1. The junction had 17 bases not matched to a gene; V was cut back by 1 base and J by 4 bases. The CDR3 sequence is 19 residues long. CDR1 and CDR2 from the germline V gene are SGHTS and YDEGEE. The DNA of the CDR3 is TGTGCCAGCAGCTTGATGAGGGGGCCTGTTCTTCGTTTGGGAAACACCATATATTTT. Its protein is CASSLMRGPVLRLGNTIYF.

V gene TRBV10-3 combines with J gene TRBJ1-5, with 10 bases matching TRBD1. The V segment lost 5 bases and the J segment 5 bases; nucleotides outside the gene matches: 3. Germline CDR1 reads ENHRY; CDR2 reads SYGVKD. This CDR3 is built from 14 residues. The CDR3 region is CAISRTGGYQPQHF. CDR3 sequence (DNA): TGTGCCATCAGTAGGACAGGGGGTTATCAGCCCCAGCATTTT.

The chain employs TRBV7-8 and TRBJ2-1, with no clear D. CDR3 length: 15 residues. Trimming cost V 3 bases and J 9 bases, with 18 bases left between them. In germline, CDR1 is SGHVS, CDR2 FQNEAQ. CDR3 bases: TGTGCCAGCAGCTTGGCGGCCAACCGGGTAGGTGAGCAGTTCTTC. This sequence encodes CASSLAANRVGEQFF. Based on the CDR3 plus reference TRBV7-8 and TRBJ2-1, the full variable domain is GAGVSQSPRYKVAKRGQDVALRCDPISGHVSLFWYQQALGQGPEFLTYFQNEAQLDKSGLPSDRFFAERPEGSVSTLKIQRTQQEDSAVYLCASSLAANRVGEQFFGPGTRLTVL.

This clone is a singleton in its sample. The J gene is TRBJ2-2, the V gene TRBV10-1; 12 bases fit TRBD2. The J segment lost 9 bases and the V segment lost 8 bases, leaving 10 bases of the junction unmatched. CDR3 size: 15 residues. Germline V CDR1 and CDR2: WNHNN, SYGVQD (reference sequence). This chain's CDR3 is CASQHASGGARELFF. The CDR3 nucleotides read TGCGCCAGCCAGCATGCTAGCGGGGGGGCCCGGGAGCTGTTTTTT.

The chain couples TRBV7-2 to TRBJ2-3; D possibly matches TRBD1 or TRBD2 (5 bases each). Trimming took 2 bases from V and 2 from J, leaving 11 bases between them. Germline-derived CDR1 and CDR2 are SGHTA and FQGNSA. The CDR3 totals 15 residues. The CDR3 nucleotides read TGTGCCAGCAGCTTATTCGGGACCCCCACAGATACGCAGTATTTT. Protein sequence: CASSLFGTPTDTQYF.

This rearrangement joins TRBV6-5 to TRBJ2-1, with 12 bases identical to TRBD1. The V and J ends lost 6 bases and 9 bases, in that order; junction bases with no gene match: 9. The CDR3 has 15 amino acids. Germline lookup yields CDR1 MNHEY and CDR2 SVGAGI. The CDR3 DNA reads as TGTGCCAGCAGGAACGGGGGACAGGGGGCTTTTGAGCAGTTCTTC. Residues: CASRNGGQGAFEQFF.

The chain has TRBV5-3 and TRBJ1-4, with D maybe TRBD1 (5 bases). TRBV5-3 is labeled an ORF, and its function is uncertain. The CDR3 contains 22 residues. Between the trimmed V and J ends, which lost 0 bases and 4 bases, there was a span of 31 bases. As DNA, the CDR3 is TGTGCCAGAAGCTTGGCATTTCAGGACAAGGCCTTAAACGGATACCGTAATGAAAAACTGTTTTTT. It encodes CARSLAFQDKALNGYRNEKLFF.

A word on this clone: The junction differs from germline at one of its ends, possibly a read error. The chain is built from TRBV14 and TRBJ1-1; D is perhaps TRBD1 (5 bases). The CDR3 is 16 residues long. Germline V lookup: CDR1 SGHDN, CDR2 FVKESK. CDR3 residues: CANSQGWWSGTTEAFF. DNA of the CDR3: TGTGCCAACAGCCAAGGATGGTGGTCAGGGACCACTGAAGCTTTCTTT. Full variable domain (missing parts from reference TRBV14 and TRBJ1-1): EAGVTQFPSHSVIEKGQTVTLRCDPISGHDNLYWYRRVMGKEIKFLLHFVKESKQDESGMPNNRFLAERTGGTYSTLKVQPAELEDSGVYFCANSQGWWSGTTEAFFGQGTRLTVV.

CDR3 coding DNA: TGTGCCAGCAGCTTAGATAACCGAGCGGATCTCCGGGTAGATACGCAGTATTTT. It is translated as CASSLDNRADLRVDTQYF. The chain carries TRBV7-2 and TRBJ2-3; TRBD2 is a possible D gene (5 bases). Germline V gives CDR1 SGHTA, CDR2 FQGNSA. The germline V and J ends were trimmed by 1 base and 5 bases, with 22 bases remaining between them. The CDR3 consists of 18 residues.

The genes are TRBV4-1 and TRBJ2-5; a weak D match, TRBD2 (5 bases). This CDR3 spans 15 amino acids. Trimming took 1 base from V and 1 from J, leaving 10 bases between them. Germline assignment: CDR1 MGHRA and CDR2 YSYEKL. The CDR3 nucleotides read TGCGCCAGCAGCCAAGTACTGAGCGGCCAAGAGACCCAGTACTTC. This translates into CASSQVLSGQETQYF.

CDR3 protein: CASSPGAGGPGTGELFF. The CDR3 coding sequence is TGTGCCAGCAGCCCAGGGGCGGGGGGGCCGGGCACCGGGGAGCTGTTTTTT. The rearrangement links TRBV9 to TRBJ2-2; 9 nucleotides align to TRBD2. Looked up from germline, CDR1 is SGDLS and CDR2 is YYNGEE. The V segment lost 4 bases and the J segment 4 bases; nucleotides outside the gene matches: 11. The CDR3 spans 17 residues.

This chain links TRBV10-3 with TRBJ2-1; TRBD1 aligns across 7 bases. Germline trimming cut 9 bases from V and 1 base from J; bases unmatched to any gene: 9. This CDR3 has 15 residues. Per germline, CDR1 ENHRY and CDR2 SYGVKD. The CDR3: CAINRAQGSYNEQFF. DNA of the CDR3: TGTGCCATTAACCGGGCACAGGGGTCCTACAATGAGCAGTTCTTC.

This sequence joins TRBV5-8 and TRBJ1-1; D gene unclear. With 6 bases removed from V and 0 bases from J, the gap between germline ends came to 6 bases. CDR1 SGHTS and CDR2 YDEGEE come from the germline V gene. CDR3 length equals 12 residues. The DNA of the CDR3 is TGTGCCAGCAACAACATGAACACTGAAGCTTTCTTT. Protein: CASNNMNTEAFF.

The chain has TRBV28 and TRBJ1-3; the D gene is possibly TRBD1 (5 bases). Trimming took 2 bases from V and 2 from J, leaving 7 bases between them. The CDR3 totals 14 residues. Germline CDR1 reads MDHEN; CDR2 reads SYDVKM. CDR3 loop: CASSLGRAGNTIYF. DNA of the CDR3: TGTGCCAGCAGTTTAGGCAGGGCTGGAAACACCATATATTTT.